This TCR beta chain was retrieved from a study of beta chain features in type 1 diabetes. General study results and limits: In every one of the four CD4+ subsets, TCRB CDR3s were moderately but significantly shorter in Type 1 diabetes patients.

Germline assignment: CDR1 SQVTM and CDR2 ANQGSEA. Losses at the gene ends were 6 bases for V and 4 bases for J; bases not matched to a gene: 8. The CDR3 contains 14 residues. Points on this clone: What it binds is unknown.

What was sequenced were expressed TCRB transcripts, since all of the isolated RNA had been reverse transcribed. Produced via immunoSEQ multiplex PCR; TCRdb's table is partial and in-frame only. This sample has under 150,000 clones, with approximately 9% found just once. Sequencing was performed on central memory CD4+ T cells from blood. This TCR came from a man between 25 and 39 years old with type 1 diabetes. J is TRBJ2-5 and V is TRBV29-1; 10 bases map to TRBD1. The CDR3 loop reads CSVVTGGRGETQYF. The CDR3 DNA reads as TGCAGCGTAGTGACAGGGGGCAGGGGAGAGACCCAGTACTTC. The entire variable domain, with the rest obtained from reference TRBV29-1 and TRBJ2-5, is as follows: SAVISQKPSRDICQRGTSLTIQCQVDSQVTMMFWYRQQPGQSLTLIATANQGSEATYESGFVIDKFPISRPNLTFSTLTVSNMSPEDSSIYLCSVVTGGRGETQYFGPGTRLLVL.